This T cell receptor (beta chain) originates from a study of cytomegalovirus exposure and HLA in healthy donors. PCR involved 60 Vbeta and 13 Jbeta primers. Only in-frame clones appear in the TCRdb table, and some are missing; sequencing was by immunoSEQ multiplex PCR. The sample holds 85,000 to 100,000 clones; 60% to 85% are singletons and the top ten take 16%. This CDR3 has 13 amino acids. The germline CDR1 and CDR2 sequences are MGHRA and YSYEKL. V lost 1 base and J lost 5, with 9 bases in between. This TCR was sampled from a man aged 60-69 years in good health and CMV-seropositive. Sequencing was done on a sample of PBMCs. The chain employs TRBV4-1 and TRBJ2-7, with a weak D call TRBD1 (5 bases). CDR3 sequence reads: CASSQGWGNEQYF. The DNA of the CDR3 is TGCGCCAGCAGCCAAGGGTGGGGCAACGAGCAGTACTTC.